One sample yielded the 22 T cell receptor beta chains listed below, sequenced in a study of blood T cell repertoires in COVID-19. Sequenced by immunoSEQ multiplex PCR; TCRdb stores in-frame clones only, minus some. Of approximately 220,000 clones detected, just over 85% appear once; the ten largest clones hold roughly 3.4%. The sample comprised PBMCs or T cells enriched from blood (not recorded which). The receptors were gathered from a woman between 35 and 50 years old with acute COVID-19.

V is TRBV5-4 and J is TRBJ2-7; 8 bases agree with TRBD2. J was trimmed by 6 bases and V by 5 bases; bases with no gene match: 1. The CDR3 spans 11 residues. Germline CDR1 is SGHNT and CDR2 is YYREEE (reference sequence). The CDR3: CASRSGSEQYF. The CDR3 DNA reads TGTGCCAGCAGGAGCGGGAGCGAGCAGTACTTC.

The chain is built from TRBV14 and TRBJ1-6; D may be TRBD1 (5 bases). The CDR3 has 16 residues. The germline V gene encodes CDR1 SGHDN and CDR2 FVKESK. Trimming removed 2 bases at V and 7 bases at J, with 15 bases between. The CDR3 loop reads CASSQRQGTANSPLHF. In nucleotides, the CDR3 is TGTGCCAGCAGCCAACGTCAGGGTACTGCCAATTCACCCCTCCACTTT.

The rearrangement uses TRBV5-4 and TRBJ2-3; D remains unclear. CDR1 is SGHNT and CDR2 is YYREEE in the germline V gene (reference sequence). Trimming cost V 1 base and J 5 bases, with 11 bases left between them. This CDR3 has 14 residues. The chain's CDR3 is CASSLFLDGDTQYF. For the CDR3, the DNA is TGTGCCAGCAGCTTGTTTTTAGATGGAGATACGCAGTATTTT.

J is TRBJ2-3 and V is TRBV13, with 8 bases aligning to TRBD2. V lost 0 bases, J lost 1 base, and 0 bases stayed unmatched. This CDR3 is built from 15 residues. Germline V gene sequence: CDR1 PRHDT, CDR2 FYEKMQ (reference sequence). The CDR3 is CASSLGAGGTDTQYF. The CDR3 coding sequence is TGTGCCAGCAGCTTAGGAGCGGGGGGCACAGATACGCAGTATTTT.

This chain links TRBV5-5 with TRBJ1-1; tentative D call: TRBD1 (6 bases). The CDR3 contains 14 residues. Trimming stripped 0 bases from V and 6 bases from J, with 12 bases between. From germline, CDR1 is SGHKS and CDR2 YYEKEE (reference sequence). CDR3 coding DNA: TGTGCCAGCAGCTTGGTGGGGGCGGGGGCTGAAGCTTTCTTT. Residues: CASSLVGAGAEAFF.

The gene calls are TRBV19 and TRBJ1-2; TRBD1 aligns across 7 bases. In germline, CDR1 is LNHDA, CDR2 SQIVND (reference sequence). CDR3 length: 14 amino acids. The V segment lost 9 bases and the J segment 5 bases; nucleotides outside the gene matches: 12. CDR3 sequence reads: CASGSGTALYGYTF. The CDR3 DNA is TGTGCCAGCGGGTCGGGGACAGCTCTATATGGCTACACCTTC.

V and J are TRBV2 and TRBJ1-1, with D perhaps matching TRBD1 (5 bases). The CDR3 sequence is 13 residues long. Germline CDR1 is SNHLY and CDR2 is FYNNEI. V was trimmed by 7 bases and J by 0 bases, leaving 9 bases between them. The chain's CDR3 is CASKVRVNTEAFF. For the CDR3, the DNA is TGTGCCAGCAAGGTCAGGGTGAACACTGAAGCTTTCTTT.

The chain has TRBV6-5 and TRBJ1-6; TRBD1 might be the D (5 bases). This CDR3 comprises 15 residues. Trimming cost V 2 bases and J 8 bases, with 13 bases left between them. The germline CDR1 and CDR2 sequences are MNHEY and SVGAGI. The CDR3 protein is CASSYGAGYDSPLHF. In nucleotides, the CDR3 is TGTGCCAGCAGTTACGGCGCAGGGTACGATTCACCCCTCCACTTT.

J is TRBJ2-3 and V is TRBV3-1 (or the pseudogene TRBV3-2), with 8 bases fitting TRBD2. J was trimmed by 1 base and V by 2 bases; bases with no gene match: 11. Germline V gene lookup returns CDR1 LGHDT and CDR2 YNNKEL (reference sequence). The CDR3 contains 18 residues. In DNA form, the CDR3 reads TGTGCCAGCAGCCAACCGACTCCCGGGACTAGAGGCACAGATACGCAGTATTTT. It codes for CASSQPTPGTRGTDTQYF.

The chain couples TRBV3-1 (or the pseudogene TRBV3-2) to TRBJ2-3, with a possible D match to TRBD2 (6 bases). CDR1 is LGHDT and CDR2 is YNNKEL in the germline V gene (reference sequence). The length of the CDR3 is 15 residues. The V end was cut by 1 base, the J end by 0 bases, with 8 bases between. CDR3 bases: TGTGCCAGCAGCCAAGCACGGGGGAGCACAGATACGCAGTATTTT. This translates into CASSQARGSTDTQYF.

V gene TRBV27 combines with J gene TRBJ2-2, with TRBD1 identical over 10 bases. The CDR3 is 15 residues long. The germline CDR1 and CDR2 sequences are MNHEY and SMNVEV (reference sequence). The V gene end was trimmed by 5 bases and the J gene end by 5 bases; junction bases not matched to a gene: 5. CDR3 nucleotides: TGTGCCAGCAGTCGACAGGGGGCGTTAACCGGGGAGCTGTTTTTT. This gives the protein CASSRQGALTGELFF.

The CDR3 region has the DNA TGCAGCGCTCGACAGGGGGTGAATGGCTACACCTTC. This translates into CSARQGVNGYTF. The chain links TRBV29-1 to TRBJ1-2; 9 nucleotides align to TRBD1. Germline assignment: CDR1 SQVTM and CDR2 ANQGSEA. V shed 7 bases and J 6 bases; nucleotides not matched to a gene: 6. This CDR3 has 12 amino acids.

This chain joins TRBV7-8 and TRBJ1-6, with 8 bases lining up with TRBD1. V was pared by 5 bases and J by 7 bases, with 13 bases of the junction left unmatched. The CDR3 extends over 17 amino acids. Germline V gene sequence: CDR1 SGHVS, CDR2 FQNEAQ. The CDR3 here is CASSANQGAGGNSPLHF. The CDR3, as DNA: TGTGCCAGCAGCGCCAACCAGGGGGCTGGGGGGAATTCACCCCTCCACTTT.

The rearrangement links TRBV7-2 to TRBJ1-1; 7 positions agree with TRBD1. Germline V gene data show CDR1 as SGHTA and CDR2 as FQGNSA. There are 13 residues in the CDR3. V dropped 4 bases and J dropped 5; count of bases not matched to a gene: 4. The CDR3 loop reads CASSYRGGTEAFF. Here the CDR3 DNA reads TGTGCCAGCAGCTACAGGGGTGGAACTGAAGCTTTCTTT.

The CDR3 is CASSYITGGEAFF. CDR3 DNA: TGTGCCAGCAGCTACATTACGGGGGGTGAAGCTTTCTTT. The J gene is TRBJ1-1, the V gene TRBV6-5, with D maybe TRBD1 (5 bases). This CDR3 has 13 amino acids. The germline V and J ends were trimmed by 6 bases and 7 bases, with 15 bases remaining between them. Per the germline V gene, CDR1 is MNHEY and CDR2 is SVGAGI.

The chain recombines TRBV11-2 with TRBJ1-1; 12 bases map to TRBD1. The germline V gene has CDR1 SGHAT and CDR2 FQNNGV. CDR3 length: 16 residues. After removal of 5 bases from V and 5 bases from J, the junction contained 9 bases not matched to a gene. For the CDR3, the DNA is TGTGCCAGCAGCCGCCGGGACAGGGGGCGACTTACTGAAGCTTTCTTT. Amino acids: CASSRRDRGRLTEAFF.

This chain joins TRBV19 and TRBJ1-5; 7 positions match TRBD1. V dropped 5 bases and J dropped 6; count of bases not matched to a gene: 19. The CDR3 totals 18 residues. Germline loops: CDR1 LNHDA, CDR2 SQIVND (reference sequence). The CDR3 nucleotides read TGTGCCAGTAGTTTCAGACAGGGTTACGTCCCATGGGTTCAGCCCCAGCATTTT. Encoded protein: CASSFRQGYVPWVQPQHF. The full variable domain, its missing parts supplied by reference TRBV19 and TRBJ1-5, is DGGITQSPKYLFRKEGQNVTLSCEQNLNHDAMYWYRQDPGQGLRLIYYSQIVNDFQKGDIAEGYSVSREKKESFPLTVTSAQKNPTAFYLCASSFRQGYVPWVQPQHFGDGTRLSIL.

This clone has ten or more counts. The CDR3 nucleotides read TGTGCCTGGACCCAGGGAACGGGGGGCACAGATACGCAGTATTTT. Residues: CAWTQGTGGTDTQYF. The chain uses TRBV30 and TRBJ2-3; tentative D call: TRBD2 (6 bases). The V end lost 4 bases, the J end lost 1 base, and 15 bases lay between the germline ends. CDR3 length equals 15 residues. Germline V CDR1 and CDR2: GTSNPN, SVGIG (reference sequence).

The chain combines TRBV15 with TRBJ2-7, with 10 bases fitting TRBD1. The CDR3 consists of 16 residues. With 0 bases clipped from V and 3 bases from J, the junction kept 5 bases outside the gene matches. Germline-derived CDR1 and CDR2 are LNHNV and YYDKDF (reference sequence). The CDR3 DNA reads as TGTGCCACCAGCAGAGATAGGGGACAGGGGAACTACGAGCAGTACTTC. As protein: CATSRDRGQGNYEQYF.

V is TRBV19 and J is TRBJ1-1, with 7 positions matching TRBD1. The germline V gene encodes CDR1 LNHDA and CDR2 SQIVND (reference sequence). The CDR3 extends over 15 amino acids. V lost 4 bases and J lost 1; bases outside the gene matches: 6. CDR3 in DNA: TGTGCCAGTAGTACGTACAGGGGACAGAACACTGAAGCTTTCTTT. It yields the protein CASSTYRGQNTEAFF. The entire variable domain, with the rest obtained from reference TRBV19 and TRBJ1-1, is as follows: DGGITQSPKYLFRKEGQNVTLSCEQNLNHDAMYWYRQDPGQGLRLIYYSQIVNDFQKGDIAEGYSVSREKKESFPLTVTSAQKNPTAFYLCASSTYRGQNTEAFFGQGTRLTVV.

There are a few counts of this clone. The chain carries TRBV19 and TRBJ2-3; 10 bases are a match to TRBD1. The junction had 3 bases not matched to a gene; V was cut back by 2 bases and J by 4 bases. The CDR3 is 15 residues long. The germline gives CDR1 LNHDA, CDR2 SQIVND (reference sequence). CDR3 sequence: CASSISDRGADTQYF. DNA of the CDR3: TGTGCCAGTAGTATATCGGACAGGGGGGCAGATACGCAGTATTTT.

The gene calls are TRBV6-5 and TRBJ1-1; the D gene is possibly TRBD1 (6 bases). The V and J ends lost 5 bases and 3 bases respectively, with 13 bases between them. The CDR3 length is 14 residues. Germline V CDR1 and CDR2: MNHEY, SVGAGI. The CDR3 reads CASSPTGRDTEAFF. As DNA, the CDR3 is TGTGCCAGCAGTCCTACAGGGCGGGACACTGAAGCTTTCTTT.